This TCR beta chain was documented in a study of blood T cell repertoires in COVID-19. Whole-study context: Sites in the United States, Italy and Spain provided acute and convalescent COVID-19 samples.

TCRdb's copy holds only in-frame clones and misses some; the assay was immunoSEQ multiplex PCR. The sample consists of some 87,000 clones, 80% to 90% of them appearing once. Trimming pared 6 bases from V and 2 bases from J, leaving 13 bases between. In germline, CDR1 is SGHVS, CDR2 FQNEAQ. This CDR3 contains 14 residues. This TCR was recovered from an older man with active or convalescent COVID-19. Input material: peripheral blood. V is TRBV7-8 and J is TRBJ1-1, with unresolved D. The CDR3 loop is CASRLLSHNTEAFF. As DNA, the CDR3 is TGTGCCAGCAGACTACTCAGCCATAACACTGAAGCTTTCTTT.